This is a list of T cell receptor beta chains from one sample in a study of T cells after yellow fever vaccination. Each CDR3 protein is one row after TCRdb ran MiXCR on the 5' RACE reads. The sample yields about 580,000 distinct CDR3 sequences, 17% seen once. Source: PBMCs, taken around 5 days after the first yellow fever vaccination. These receptors originate from a man in his late teens or twenties who received the YFV17D yellow fever vaccine. CDR3s include the opening cysteine and the closing phenylalanine or tryptophan. The D gene is left open where the match is weak.

D | J | V | CDR3
TRBD2 | TRBJ2-7 | TRBV5-1 | CASSLTSGETYEQYF
. | TRBJ2-1 | TRBV9 | CASSEDGYNEQFF
. | TRBJ2-1 | TRBV6-2/TRBV6-3 | CASSRRDNEQFF
. | TRBJ1-6 | TRBV12-3/TRBV12-4 | CASSSGQRNSPLHF
. | TRBJ1-3 | TRBV7-6 | CASSSGAGAGNTIYF
. | TRBJ1-4 | TRBV7-2 | CASSSAGRLNEKLFF
. | TRBJ1-2 | TRBV4-1 | CASSQDHRGPYYGYTF
. | TRBJ2-5 | TRBV23-1 | CASSQSLQGIETQYF
. | TRBJ1-2 | TRBV11-1 | CASSPSGFKHRANYGYTF
. | TRBJ2-2 | TRBV12-3/TRBV12-4 | CASSLLGMNTGELFF
TRBD2 | TRBJ2-1 | TRBV27 | CASSPNSGGVDEQFF
. | TRBJ1-5 | TRBV5-1 | CASSLEGGGQPQHF
TRBD2 | TRBJ2-1 | TRBV6-5 | CASSYQPSGGASEQFF